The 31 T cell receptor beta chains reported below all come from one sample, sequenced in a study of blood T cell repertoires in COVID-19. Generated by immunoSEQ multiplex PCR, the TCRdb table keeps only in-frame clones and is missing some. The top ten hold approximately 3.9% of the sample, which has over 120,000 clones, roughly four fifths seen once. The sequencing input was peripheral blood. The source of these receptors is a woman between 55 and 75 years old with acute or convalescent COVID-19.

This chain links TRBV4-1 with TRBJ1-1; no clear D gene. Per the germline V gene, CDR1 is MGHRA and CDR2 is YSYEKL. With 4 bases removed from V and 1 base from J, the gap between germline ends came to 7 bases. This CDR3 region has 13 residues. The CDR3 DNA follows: TGCGCCAGCAGCCGCGGAAGGAACACTGAAGCTTTCTTT. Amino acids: CASSRGRNTEAFF.

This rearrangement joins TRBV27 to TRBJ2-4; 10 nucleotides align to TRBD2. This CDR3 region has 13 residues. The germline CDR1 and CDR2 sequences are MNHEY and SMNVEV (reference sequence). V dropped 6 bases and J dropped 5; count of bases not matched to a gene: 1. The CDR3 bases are TGTGCCAGCAGAGGGACTAGCGAAAACATTCAGTACTTC. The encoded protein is CASRGTSENIQYF.

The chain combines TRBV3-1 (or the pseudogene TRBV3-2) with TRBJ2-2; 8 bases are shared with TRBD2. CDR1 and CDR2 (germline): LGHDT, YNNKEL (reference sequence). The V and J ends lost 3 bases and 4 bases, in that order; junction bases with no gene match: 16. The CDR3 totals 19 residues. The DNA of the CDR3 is TGTGCCAGCAGCCACCTGGGACTGAGCGGGAGAAGAGCCACCGGGGAGCTGTTTTTT. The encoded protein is CASSHLGLSGRRATGELFF.

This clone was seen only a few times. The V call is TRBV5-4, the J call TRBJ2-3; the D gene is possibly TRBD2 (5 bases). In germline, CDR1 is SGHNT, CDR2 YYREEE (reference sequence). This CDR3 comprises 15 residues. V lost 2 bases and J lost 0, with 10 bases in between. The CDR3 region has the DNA TGTGCCAGCAGCTTCGGGATTTCTAGCACAGATACGCAGTATTTT. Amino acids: CASSFGISSTDTQYF.

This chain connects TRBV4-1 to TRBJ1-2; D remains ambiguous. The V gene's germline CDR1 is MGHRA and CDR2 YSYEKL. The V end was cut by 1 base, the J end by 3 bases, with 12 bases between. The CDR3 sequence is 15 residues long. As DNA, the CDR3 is TGCGCCAGCAGCCAAGCAGACGGTAGCTACTATGGCTACACCTTC. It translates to CASSQADGSYYGYTF.

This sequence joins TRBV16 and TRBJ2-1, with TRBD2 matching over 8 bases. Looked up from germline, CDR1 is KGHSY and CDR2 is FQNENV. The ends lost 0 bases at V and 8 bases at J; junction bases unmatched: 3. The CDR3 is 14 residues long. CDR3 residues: CASSQSGLAYEQFF. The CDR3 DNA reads TGTGCCAGCAGCCAATCAGGACTAGCCTATGAGCAGTTCTTC. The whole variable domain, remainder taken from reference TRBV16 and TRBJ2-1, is GEEVAQTPKHLVRGEGQKAKLYCAPIKGHSYVFWYQQVLKNEFKFLISFQNENVFDETGMPKERFSAKCLPNSPCSLEIQATKLEDSAVYFCASSQSGLAYEQFFGPGTRLTVL.

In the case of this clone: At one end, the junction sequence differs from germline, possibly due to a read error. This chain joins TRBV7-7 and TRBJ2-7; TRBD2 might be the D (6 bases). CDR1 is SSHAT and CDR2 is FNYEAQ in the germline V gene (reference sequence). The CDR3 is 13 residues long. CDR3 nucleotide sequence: TGTGCTAGCAGTCGACTAGACTCCTACGAGCAGTACTTC. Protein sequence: CASSRLDSYEQYF.

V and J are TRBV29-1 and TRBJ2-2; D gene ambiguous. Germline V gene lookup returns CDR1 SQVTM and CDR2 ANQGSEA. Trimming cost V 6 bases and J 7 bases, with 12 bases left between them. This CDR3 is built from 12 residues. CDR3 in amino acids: CSVRNPSGELFF. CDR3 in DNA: TGCAGCGTCAGAAACCCCAGCGGGGAGCTGTTTTTT.

As DNA, the CDR3 is TGCGCCAGCAGCTTTCTAGCGGGCCTCAATGAGCAGTTCTTC. It specifies CASSFLAGLNEQFF. The chain recombines TRBV5-1 with TRBJ2-1; 8 bases are shared with TRBD2. The CDR3 consists of 14 residues. Trimming removed 2 bases from V and 6 bases from J; junction bases left unmatched: 4. Germline lookup yields CDR1 SGHRS and CDR2 YFSETQ.

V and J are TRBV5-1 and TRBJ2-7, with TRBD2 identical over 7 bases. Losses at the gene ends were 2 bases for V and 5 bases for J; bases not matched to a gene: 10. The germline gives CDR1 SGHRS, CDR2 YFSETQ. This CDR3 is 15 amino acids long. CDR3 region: CASSLGGRESDEQYF. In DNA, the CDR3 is TGCGCCAGCAGCTTAGGTGGGCGGGAGTCCGACGAGCAGTACTTC.

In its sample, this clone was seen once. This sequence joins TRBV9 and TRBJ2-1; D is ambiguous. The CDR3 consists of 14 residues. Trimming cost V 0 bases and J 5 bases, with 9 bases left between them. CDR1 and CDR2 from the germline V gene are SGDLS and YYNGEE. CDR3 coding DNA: TGTGCCAGCAGCGTAGAAGATAGTCACAATGAGCAGTTCTTC. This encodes CASSVEDSHNEQFF.

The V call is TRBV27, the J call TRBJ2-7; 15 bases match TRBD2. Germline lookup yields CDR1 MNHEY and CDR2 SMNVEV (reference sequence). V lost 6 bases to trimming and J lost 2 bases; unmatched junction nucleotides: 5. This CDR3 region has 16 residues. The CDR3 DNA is TGTGCCAGCAGGGGACTAGCGGGAGGCCAGACCTACGAGCAGTACTTC. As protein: CASRGLAGGQTYEQYF.

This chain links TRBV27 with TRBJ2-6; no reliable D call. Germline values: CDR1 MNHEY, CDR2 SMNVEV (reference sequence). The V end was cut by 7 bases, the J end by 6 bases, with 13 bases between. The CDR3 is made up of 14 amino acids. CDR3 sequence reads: CASKPLTVANVLTF. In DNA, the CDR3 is TGTGCCAGCAAACCCCTGACTGTGGCCAACGTCCTGACTTTC.

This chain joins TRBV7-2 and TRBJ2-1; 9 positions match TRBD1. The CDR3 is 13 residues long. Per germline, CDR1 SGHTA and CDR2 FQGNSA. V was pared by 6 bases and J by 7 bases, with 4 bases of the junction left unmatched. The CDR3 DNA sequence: TGTGCCAGCAGGGGGACAGGGAAAAATGAGCAGTTCTTC. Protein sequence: CASRGTGKNEQFF.

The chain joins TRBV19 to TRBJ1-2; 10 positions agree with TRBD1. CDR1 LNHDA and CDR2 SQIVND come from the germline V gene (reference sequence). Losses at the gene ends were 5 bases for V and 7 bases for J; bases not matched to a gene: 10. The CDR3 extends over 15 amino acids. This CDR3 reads CASSRPVRTGGGYTF. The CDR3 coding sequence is TGTGCCAGTAGTCGACCCGTTCGGACAGGGGGTGGCTACACCTTC.

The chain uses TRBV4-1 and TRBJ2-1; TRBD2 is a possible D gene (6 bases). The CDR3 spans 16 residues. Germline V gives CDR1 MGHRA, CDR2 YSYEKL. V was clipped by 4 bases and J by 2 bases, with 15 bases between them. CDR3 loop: CASSRGAGPAYNEQFF. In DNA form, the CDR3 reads TGCGCCAGCAGCCGAGGAGCGGGCCCTGCCTACAATGAGCAGTTCTTC.

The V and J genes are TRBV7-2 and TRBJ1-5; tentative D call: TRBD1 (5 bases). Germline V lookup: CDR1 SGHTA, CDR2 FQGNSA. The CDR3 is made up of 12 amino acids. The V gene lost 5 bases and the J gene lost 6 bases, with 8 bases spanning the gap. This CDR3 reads CASSPGPQPQHF. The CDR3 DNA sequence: TGTGCCAGCAGCCCAGGGCCTCAGCCCCAGCATTTT.

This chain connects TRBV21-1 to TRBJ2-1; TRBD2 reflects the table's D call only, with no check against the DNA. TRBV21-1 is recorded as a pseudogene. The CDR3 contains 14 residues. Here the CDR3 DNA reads TGTGCCAGCAGCAAAGCTAACTCCGGCAATGAGCAGTTCTTC. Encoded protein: CASSKANSGNEQFF.

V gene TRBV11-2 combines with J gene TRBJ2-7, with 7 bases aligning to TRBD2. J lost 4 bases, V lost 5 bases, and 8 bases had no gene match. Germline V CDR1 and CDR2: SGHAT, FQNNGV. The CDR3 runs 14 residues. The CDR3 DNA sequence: TGTGCCAGCAGCCTGTCCGGACTAGTATACGAGCAGTACTTC. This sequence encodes CASSLSGLVYEQYF.

DNA for the CDR3: TGTGCCACCAGTGACGGGACTAGCCGGTTAATCTCCTACAATGAGCAGTTCTTC. Its translation: CATSDGTSRLISYNEQFF. This chain links TRBV24-1 with TRBJ2-1, with 9 bases aligning to TRBD2. The junction had 9 bases not matched to a gene; V was cut back by 4 bases and J by 0 bases. Germline V gives CDR1 KGHDR, CDR2 SFDVKD. The CDR3 has 18 amino acids.

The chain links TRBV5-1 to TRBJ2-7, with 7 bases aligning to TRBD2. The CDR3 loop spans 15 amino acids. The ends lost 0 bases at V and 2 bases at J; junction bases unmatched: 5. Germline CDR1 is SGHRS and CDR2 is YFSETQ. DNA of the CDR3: TGCGCCAGCAGCTTGGTAGCGGGTGGGGCCTACGAGCAGTACTTC. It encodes CASSLVAGGAYEQYF.

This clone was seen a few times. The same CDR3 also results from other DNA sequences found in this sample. The CDR3 DNA is TGTGCCAGCAGTGAGGGACAGGGTTACGGCTACACCTTC. This translates into CASSEGQGYGYTF. V gene TRBV12-3 or TRBV12-4 combines with J gene TRBJ1-2; 9 nucleotides match TRBD1. The CDR3 is made up of 13 amino acids. V lost 5 bases to trimming and J lost 8 bases; unmatched junction nucleotides: 6.

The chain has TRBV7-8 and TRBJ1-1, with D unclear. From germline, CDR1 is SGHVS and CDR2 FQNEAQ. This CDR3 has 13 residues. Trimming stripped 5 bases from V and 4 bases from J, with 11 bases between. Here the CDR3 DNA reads TGTGCCAGCAGCCCTGGACTGCTCACTGAAGCTTTCTTT. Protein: CASSPGLLTEAFF.

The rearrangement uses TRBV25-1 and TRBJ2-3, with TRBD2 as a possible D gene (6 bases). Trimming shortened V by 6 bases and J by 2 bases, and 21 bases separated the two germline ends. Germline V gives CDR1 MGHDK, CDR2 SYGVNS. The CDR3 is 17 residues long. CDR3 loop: CASSRSKLATLTDTQYF. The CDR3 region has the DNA TGTGCCAGCAGCCGGTCCAAACTAGCCACCCTCACAGATACGCAGTATTTT.

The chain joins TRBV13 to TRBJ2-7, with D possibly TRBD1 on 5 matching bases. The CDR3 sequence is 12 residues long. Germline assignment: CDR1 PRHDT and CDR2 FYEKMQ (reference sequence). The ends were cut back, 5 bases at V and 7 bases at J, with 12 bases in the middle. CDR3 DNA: TGTGCCAGCAGCACGCAAAACAGGGAGCAGTACTTC. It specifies CASSTQNREQYF.

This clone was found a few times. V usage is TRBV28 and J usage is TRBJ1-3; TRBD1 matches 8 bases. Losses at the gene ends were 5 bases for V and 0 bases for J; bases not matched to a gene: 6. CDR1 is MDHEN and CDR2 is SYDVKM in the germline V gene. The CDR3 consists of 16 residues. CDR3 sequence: CASSRTTGGSGNTIYF. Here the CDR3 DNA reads TGTGCCAGCAGTCGCACCACAGGGGGCTCTGGAAACACCATATATTTT.

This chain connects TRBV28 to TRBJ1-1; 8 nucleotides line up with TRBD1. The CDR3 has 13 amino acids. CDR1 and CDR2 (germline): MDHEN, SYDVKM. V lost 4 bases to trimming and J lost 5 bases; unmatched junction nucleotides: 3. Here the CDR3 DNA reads TGTGCCAGCAGTTCAGGGGGCATGACTGAAGCTTTCTTT. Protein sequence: CASSSGGMTEAFF.

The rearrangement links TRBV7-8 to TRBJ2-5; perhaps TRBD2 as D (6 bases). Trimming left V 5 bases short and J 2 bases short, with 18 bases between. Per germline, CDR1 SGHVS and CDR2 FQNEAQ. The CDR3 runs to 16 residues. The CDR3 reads CASSPTTGLIQETQYF. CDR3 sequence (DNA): TGTGCCAGCAGCCCGACGACGGGACTGATACAAGAGACCCAGTACTTC.

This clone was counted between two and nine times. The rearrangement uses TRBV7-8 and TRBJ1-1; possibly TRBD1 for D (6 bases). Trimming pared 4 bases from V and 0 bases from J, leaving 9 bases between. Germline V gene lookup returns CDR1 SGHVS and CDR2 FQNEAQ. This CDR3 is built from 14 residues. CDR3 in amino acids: CASSYGQMNTEAFF. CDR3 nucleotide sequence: TGTGCCAGCAGCTACGGACAGATGAACACTGAAGCTTTCTTT.

The CDR3 sequence is CASSGTETQYF. The CDR3 DNA sequence: TGTGCCAGCAGCGGTACGGAGACCCAGTACTTC. The V and J genes are TRBV6-5 and TRBJ2-5; no clear D gene. Trimming took off 6 bases at V and 5 bases at J, with 7 bases between the two ends. The germline CDR1 and CDR2 sequences are MNHEY and SVGAGI. The CDR3 spans 11 residues.

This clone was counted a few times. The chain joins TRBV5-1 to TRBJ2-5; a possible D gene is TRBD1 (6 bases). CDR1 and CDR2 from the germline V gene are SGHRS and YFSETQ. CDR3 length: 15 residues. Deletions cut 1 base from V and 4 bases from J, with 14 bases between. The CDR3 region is CASSLSQGFRETQYF. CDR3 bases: TGCGCCAGCAGCTTGTCGCAGGGGTTTAGAGAGACCCAGTACTTC.